Given below is one T cell receptor beta chain in context. These data come from a study of technical replicates of blood from a few donors. TCRdb keeps only in-frame clones here, not all; method: immunoSEQ multiplex PCR. This sample has approximately 69,000 clones, with 75% to 90% found just once. This TCR derives from a human donor in good health. Some clones in this sample may be carry-over from other donors' samples. Sequencing input: PBMCs.

The CDR3 DNA reads as TGTGCCAGCAGCTGGGAAAGGGGGACCCAGTACTTC. Translated: CASSWERGTQYF. This chain connects TRBV5-4 to TRBJ2-5; D might be TRBD1 (5 bases). The V end lost 3 bases, the J end lost 7 bases, and 10 bases lay between the germline ends. CDR3 length: 12 amino acids. CDR1 SGHNT and CDR2 YYREEE come from the germline V gene (reference sequence).